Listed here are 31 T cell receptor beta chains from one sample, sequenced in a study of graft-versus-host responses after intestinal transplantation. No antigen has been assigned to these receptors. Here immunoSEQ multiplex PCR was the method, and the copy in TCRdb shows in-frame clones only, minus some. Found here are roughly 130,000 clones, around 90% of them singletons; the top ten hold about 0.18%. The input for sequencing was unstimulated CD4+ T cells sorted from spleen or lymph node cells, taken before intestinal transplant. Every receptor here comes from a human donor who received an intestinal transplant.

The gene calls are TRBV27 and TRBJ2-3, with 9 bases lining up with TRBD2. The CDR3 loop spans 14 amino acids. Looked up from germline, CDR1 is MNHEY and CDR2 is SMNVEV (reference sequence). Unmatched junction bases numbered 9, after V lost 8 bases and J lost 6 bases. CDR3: CASAGGQGRDTQYF. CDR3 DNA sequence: TGTGCCAGCGCGGGGGGGCAAGGGCGGGATACGCAGTATTTT.

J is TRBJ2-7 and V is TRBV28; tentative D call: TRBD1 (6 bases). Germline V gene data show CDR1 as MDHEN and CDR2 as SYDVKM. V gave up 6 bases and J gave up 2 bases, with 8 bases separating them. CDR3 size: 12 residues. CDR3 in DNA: TGTGCCAGCAGCTGGACAGCCTACGAGCAGTACTTC. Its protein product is CASSWTAYEQYF.

CDR3 DNA sequence: TGTGCCAGCAGCCCCGGACTAGCATCCTACAATGAGCAGTTCTTC. Its translation is CASSPGLASYNEQFF. V is TRBV7-3 and J is TRBJ2-1; 8 nucleotides match TRBD2. With 5 bases clipped from V and 1 base from J, the junction kept 4 bases outside the gene matches. Germline V gene data show CDR1 as SGHTA and CDR2 as FQGTGA. The CDR3 length is 15 residues.

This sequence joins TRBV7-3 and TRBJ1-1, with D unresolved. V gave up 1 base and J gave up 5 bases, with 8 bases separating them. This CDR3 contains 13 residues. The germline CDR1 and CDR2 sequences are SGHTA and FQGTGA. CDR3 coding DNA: TGTGCCAGCAGCTTAAATTGGGGTACTGAAGCTTTCTTT. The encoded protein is CASSLNWGTEAFF.

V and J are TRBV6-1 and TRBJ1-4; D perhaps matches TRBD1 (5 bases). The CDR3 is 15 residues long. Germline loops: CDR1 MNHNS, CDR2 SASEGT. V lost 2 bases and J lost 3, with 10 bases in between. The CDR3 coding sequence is TGTGCCAGCAGTGAATTTGGGGGGTCTAATGAAAAACTGTTTTTT. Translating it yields CASSEFGGSNEKLFF.

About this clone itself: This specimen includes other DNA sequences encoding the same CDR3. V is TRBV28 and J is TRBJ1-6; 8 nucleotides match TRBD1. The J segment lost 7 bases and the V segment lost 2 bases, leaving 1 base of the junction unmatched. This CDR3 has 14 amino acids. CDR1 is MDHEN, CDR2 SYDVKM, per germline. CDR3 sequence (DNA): TGTGCCAGCAGTTTAGGACAGGGCAATTCACCCCTCCACTTT. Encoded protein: CASSLGQGNSPLHF.

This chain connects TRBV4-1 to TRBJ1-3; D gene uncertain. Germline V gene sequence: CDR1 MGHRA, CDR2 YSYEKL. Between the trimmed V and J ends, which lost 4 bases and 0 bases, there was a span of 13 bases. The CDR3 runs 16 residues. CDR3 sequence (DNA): TGCGCCAGCAGCCTTCGGGTCCCTAGCTCTGGAAACACCATATATTTT. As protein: CASSLRVPSSGNTIYF.

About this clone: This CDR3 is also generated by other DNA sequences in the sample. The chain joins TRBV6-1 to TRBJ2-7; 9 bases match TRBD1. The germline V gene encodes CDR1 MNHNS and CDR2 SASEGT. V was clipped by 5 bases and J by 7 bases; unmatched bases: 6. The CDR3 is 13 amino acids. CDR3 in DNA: TGTGCCAGCAGTCGGGACAGGGCGGGAGAGCAGTACTTC. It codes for CASSRDRAGEQYF.

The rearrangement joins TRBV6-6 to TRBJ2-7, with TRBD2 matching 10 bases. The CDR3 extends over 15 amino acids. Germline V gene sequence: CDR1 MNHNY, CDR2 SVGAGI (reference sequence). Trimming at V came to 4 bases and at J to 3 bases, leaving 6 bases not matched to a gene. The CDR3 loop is CASSWGTSALYEQYF. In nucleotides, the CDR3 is TGTGCCAGCAGTTGGGGGACTAGCGCCCTCTACGAGCAGTACTTC.

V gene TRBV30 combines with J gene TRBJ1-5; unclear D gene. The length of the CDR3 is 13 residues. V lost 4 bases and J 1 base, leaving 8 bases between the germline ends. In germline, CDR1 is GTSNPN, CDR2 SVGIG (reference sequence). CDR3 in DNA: TGTGCCTGGACCGCATCGAGCAATCAGCCCCAGCATTTT. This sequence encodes CAWTASSNQPQHF.

The CDR3 loop reads CASSLGGSSEQYF. CDR3 coding DNA: TGTGCCAGCAGCTTGGGCGGAAGTAGCGAGCAGTACTTC. This chain uses TRBV5-4 with TRBJ2-5, with D hard to call. The J call may be in error: the DNA end matches TRBJ2-7 better. The CDR3 has 13 residues. Per the germline V gene, CDR1 is SGHNT and CDR2 is YYREEE (reference sequence).

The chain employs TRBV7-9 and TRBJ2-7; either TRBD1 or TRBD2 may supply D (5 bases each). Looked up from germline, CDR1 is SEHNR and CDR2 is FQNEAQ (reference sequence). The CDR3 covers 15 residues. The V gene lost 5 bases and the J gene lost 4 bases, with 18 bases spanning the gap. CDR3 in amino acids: CASSREGSRSYEQYF. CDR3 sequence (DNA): TGTGCCAGCAGCCGAGAGGGGTCAAGGTCATACGAGCAGTACTTC.

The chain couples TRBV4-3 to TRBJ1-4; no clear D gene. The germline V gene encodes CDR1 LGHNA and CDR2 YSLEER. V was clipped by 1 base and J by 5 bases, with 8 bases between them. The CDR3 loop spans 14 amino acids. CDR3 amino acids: CASSQGVTNEKLFF. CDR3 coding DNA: TGCGCCAGCAGCCAAGGGGTGACAAATGAAAAACTGTTTTTT.

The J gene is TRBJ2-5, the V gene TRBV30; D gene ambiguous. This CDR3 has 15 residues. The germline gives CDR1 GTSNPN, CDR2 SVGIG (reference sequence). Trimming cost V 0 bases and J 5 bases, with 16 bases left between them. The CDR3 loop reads CAWSVSSTSQETQYF. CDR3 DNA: TGTGCCTGGAGTGTATCAAGTACCTCGCAGGAGACCCAGTACTTC.

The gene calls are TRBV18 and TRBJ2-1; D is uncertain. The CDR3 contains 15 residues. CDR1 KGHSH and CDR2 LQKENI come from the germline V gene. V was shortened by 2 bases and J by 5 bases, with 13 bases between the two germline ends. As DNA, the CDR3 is TGTGCCAGCTCACCAGTAGACTCTCCCAACAATGAGCAGTTCTTC. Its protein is CASSPVDSPNNEQFF.

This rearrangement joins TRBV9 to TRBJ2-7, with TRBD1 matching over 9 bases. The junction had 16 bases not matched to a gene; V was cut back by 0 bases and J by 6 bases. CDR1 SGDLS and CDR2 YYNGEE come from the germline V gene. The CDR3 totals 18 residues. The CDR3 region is CASSVGTGTGTVRGEQYF. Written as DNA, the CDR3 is TGTGCCAGCAGCGTAGGGACAGGGACAGGGACGGTCAGAGGCGAGCAGTACTTC.

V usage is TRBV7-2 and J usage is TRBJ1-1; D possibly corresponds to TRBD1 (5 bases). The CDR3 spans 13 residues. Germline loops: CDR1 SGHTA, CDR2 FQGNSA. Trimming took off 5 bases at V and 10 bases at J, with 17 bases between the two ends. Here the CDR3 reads CASSPRGHKPAFF. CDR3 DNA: TGTGCCAGCAGCCCGAGGGGTCATAAACCAGCTTTCTTT. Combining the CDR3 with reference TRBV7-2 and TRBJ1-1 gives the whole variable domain GAGVSQSPSNKVTEKGKDVELRCDPISGHTALYWYRQSLGQGLEFLIYFQGNSAPDKSGLPSDRFSAERTGGSVSTLTIQRTQQEDSAVYLCASSPRGHKPAFFGQGTRLTVV.

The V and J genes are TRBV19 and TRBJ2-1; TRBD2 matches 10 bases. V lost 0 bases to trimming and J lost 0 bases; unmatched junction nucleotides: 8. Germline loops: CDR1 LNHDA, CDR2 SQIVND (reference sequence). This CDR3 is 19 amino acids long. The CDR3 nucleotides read TGTGCCAGTAGTATAGAGGGCCTAGCGGGAGTAAGCTCCTACAATGAGCAGTTCTTC. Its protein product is CASSIEGLAGVSSYNEQFF.

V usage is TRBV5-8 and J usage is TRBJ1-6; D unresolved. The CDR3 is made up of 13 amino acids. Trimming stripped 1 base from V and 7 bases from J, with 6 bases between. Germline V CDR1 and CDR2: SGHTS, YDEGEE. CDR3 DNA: TGTGCCAGCAGCTTGAGGAGAAATTCACCCCTCCACTTT. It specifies CASSLRRNSPLHF.

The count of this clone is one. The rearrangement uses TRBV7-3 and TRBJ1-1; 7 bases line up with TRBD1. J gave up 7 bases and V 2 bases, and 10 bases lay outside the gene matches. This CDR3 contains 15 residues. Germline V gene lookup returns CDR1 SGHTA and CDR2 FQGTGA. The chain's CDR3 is CASSLFGPGGSEAFF. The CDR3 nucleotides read TGTGCCAGCAGCTTATTTGGGCCAGGGGGTAGTGAAGCTTTCTTT. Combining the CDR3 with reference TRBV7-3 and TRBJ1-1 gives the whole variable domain GAGVSQTPSNKVTEKGKYVELRCDPISGHTALYWYRQSLGQGPEFLIYFQGTGAADDSGLPNDRFFAVRPEGSVSTLKIQRTERGDSAVYLCASSLFGPGGSEAFFGQGTRLTVV.

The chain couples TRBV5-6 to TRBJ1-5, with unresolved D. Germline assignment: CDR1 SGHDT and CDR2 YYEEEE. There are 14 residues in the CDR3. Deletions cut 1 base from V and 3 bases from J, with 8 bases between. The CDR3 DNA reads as TGTGCCAGCAGCTTGACCTGGAACAATCAGCCCCAGCATTTT. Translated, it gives CASSLTWNNQPQHF.

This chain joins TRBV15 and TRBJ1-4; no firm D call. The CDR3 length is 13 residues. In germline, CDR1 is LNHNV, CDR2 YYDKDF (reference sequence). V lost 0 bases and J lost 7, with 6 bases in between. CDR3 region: CATSRDVGEKLFF. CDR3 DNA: TGTGCCACCAGCAGAGATGTGGGTGAAAAACTGTTTTTT. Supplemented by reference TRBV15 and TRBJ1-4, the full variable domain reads DAMVIQNPRYQVTQFGKPVTLSCSQTLNHNVMYWYQQKSSQAPKLLFHYYDKDFNNEADTPDNFQSRRPNTSFCFLDIRSPGLGDTAMYLCATSRDVGEKLFFGSGTQLSVL.

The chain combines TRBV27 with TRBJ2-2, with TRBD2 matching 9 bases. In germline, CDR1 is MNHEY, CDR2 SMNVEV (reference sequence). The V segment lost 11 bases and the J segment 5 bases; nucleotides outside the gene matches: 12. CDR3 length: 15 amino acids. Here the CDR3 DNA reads TGTGCCTCCCATAGCGGGAGTCTTGGGACCGGGGAGCTGTTTTTT. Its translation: CASHSGSLGTGELFF.

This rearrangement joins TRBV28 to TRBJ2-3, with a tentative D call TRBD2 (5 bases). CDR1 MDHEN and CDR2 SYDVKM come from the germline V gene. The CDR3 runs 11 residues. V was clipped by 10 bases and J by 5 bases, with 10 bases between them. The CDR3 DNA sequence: TGTGCCACTAAGAGCGGAGATACGCAGTATTTT. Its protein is CATKSGDTQYF.

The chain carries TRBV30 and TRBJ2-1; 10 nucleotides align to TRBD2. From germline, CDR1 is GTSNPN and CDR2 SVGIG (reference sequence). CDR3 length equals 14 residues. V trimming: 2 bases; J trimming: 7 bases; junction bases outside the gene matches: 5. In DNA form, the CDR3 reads TGTGCCTGGAGTATGACTAGCGGGTGGAATGAGCAGTTCTTC. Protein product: CAWSMTSGWNEQFF.

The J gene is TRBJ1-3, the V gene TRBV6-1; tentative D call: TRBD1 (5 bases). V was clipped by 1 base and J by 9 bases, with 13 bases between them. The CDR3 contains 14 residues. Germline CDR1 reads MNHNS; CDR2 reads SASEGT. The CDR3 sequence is CASSEDGAGGTIYF. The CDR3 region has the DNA TGTGCCAGCAGTGAAGACGGGGCCGGCGGCACCATATATTTT.

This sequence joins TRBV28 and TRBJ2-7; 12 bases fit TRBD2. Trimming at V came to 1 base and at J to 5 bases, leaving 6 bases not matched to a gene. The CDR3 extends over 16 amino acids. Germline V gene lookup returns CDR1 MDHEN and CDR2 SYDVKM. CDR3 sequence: CASSLSTSGSTHEQYF. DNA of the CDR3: TGTGCCAGCAGTTTATCGACTAGCGGGAGTACCCACGAGCAGTACTTC.

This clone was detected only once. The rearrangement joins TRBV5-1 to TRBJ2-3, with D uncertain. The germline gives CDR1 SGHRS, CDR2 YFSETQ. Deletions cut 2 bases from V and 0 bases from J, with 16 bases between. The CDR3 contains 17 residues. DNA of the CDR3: TGCGCCAGCAGCTTCCCCGAAGGCGACGGGAGCACAGATACGCAGTATTTT. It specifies CASSFPEGDGSTDTQYF.

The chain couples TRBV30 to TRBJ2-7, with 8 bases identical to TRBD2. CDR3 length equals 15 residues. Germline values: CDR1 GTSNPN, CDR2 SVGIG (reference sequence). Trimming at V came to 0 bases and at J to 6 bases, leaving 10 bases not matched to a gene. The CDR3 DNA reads TGTGCCTGGAGTGTCCTAGGACTAGCTAACCGCGAGCAGTACTTC. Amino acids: CAWSVLGLANREQYF.

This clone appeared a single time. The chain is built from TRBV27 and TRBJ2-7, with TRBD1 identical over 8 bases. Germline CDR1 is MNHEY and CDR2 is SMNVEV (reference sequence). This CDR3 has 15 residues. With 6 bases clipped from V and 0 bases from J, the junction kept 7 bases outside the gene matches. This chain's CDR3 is CASRSGTGGSYEQYF. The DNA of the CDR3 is TGTGCCAGCAGATCCGGGACAGGAGGCTCCTACGAGCAGTACTTC.

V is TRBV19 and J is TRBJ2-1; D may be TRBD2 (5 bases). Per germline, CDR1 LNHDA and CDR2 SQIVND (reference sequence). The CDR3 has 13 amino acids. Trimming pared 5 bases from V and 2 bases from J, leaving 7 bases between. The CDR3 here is CASSLGTYNEQFF. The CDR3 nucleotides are TGTGCCAGTAGTCTCGGGACCTACAATGAGCAGTTCTTC.